This T cell receptor beta chain was retrieved from a study of T cell changes during pregnancy in multiple sclerosis. Sequencing was performed with immunoSEQ multiplex PCR; in TCRdb, only in-frame clones are kept and a portion is missing. The repertoire consists of 35,000 to 45,000 clones, with around 90% occurring once and the leading ten covering over 0.85%. This clone has more than one count but fewer than ten. The input for sequencing was CD4+ T cells from peripheral blood mononuclear cells, taken after pregnancy. The TCR sequence derives from a female donor with multiple sclerosis, enrolled in a pregnancy study.

CDR3 DNA: TGTGCCTGGGGGACAGGCATGAACACTGAAGCTTTCTTT. It encodes CAWGTGMNTEAFF. The J gene is TRBJ1-1, the V gene TRBV30, with TRBD1 matching over 8 bases. Germline V lookup: CDR1 GTSNPN, CDR2 SVGIG (reference sequence). Germline trimming cut 5 bases from V and 0 bases from J; bases unmatched to any gene: 2. CDR3 size: 13 residues.